Listed here is a single TCR beta chain. The target of this receptor is not known. Base qualities are not at hand, and no much larger clone is one base apart. These data are taken from a study of blood T cell repertoires in COVID-19 (dated by TCRdb to the early 2020s). Turning to the overall study: The collaborator samples originated in the United States, Italy and Spain and spanned the acute and convalescent phases of COVID-19. The prospective study material was composed of cDNA or gDNA derived from T cells, B-cell-depleted T cells, or PBMCs. The dataset comprised deeply sampled blood TCRbeta repertoires from subjects exposed to, actively infected with, or recovered from COVID-19. The repertoires were made available in a free public database intended to serve as a resource for research on the immune response to SARS-CoV-2. Samples were obtained from the ongoing ImmuneRACE study (first 160 participants) and from over 1,000 subjects provided by 6 global collaborators. The sample metadata nearly always contained a de-identified subject ID, COVID-19 status, age in years and sex. Where available, HLA class I and class II types were taken from metadata supplied by the sample provider and were not determined by assay-based typing. Results and caveats for the whole study, not just this receptor: How much clinical and demographic metadata was included differed by source and by participant, and the metadata was provided uncurated.

The immunoSEQ Assay, a bias-controlled multiplex PCR, was used to amplify TCRbeta CDR3 regions from genomic DNA. In the authors' own workflow: The number of nucleated cells in each sample was estimated from the amplification of reference gene primers within the assay. To quantify the absolute abundance of each unique TCRbeta CDR3 rearrangement, sequence reads were collapsed and filtered. For each sample, productive Simpson clonality was calculated as the square root of Simpson's diversity index over productive rearrangements. In its TCRdb copy, this immuneACCESS table keeps in-frame sequences only and misses some clones. Where compared with another copy, unresolved V genes explain less than half of these, and the others have no known cause. V, J and clone size reflect that table, while D and trimming were determined from the DNA. In all, the sample holds 60,000 to 85,000 clones, and 80% to 90% of those were seen once. Jointly, the top ten make up under 20% of the sample.

Each collaborating institution followed its own protocols to collect whole blood in K2EDTA tubes. For TCRbeta analysis, collaborators shipped samples as frozen whole blood, isolated PBMCs, or DNA extracted from either of those sample types. The sample was peripheral blood. The sequence derives from a woman aged 60-75 years with acute or convalescent COVID-19.

The DNA is as follows: TGCGCCAGCCTAGTAGGGGGCGGGGTCTATGGCTACACCTTC. Its translation reads: CASLVGGGVYGYTF. The chain joins TRBV4-1 to TRBJ1-2; 7 bases in the junction line up with TRBD1. Trimming accounts for 8 bases at V and 4 bases at J, while the number of junction bases matched to no gene is 10. CDR1 and CDR2 are read off the germline V gene as MGHRA and YSYEKL. Including the terminal cysteine and phenylalanine, the CDR3 comprises 14 residues. Only the CDR3 DNA stays, 42 bases, in frame from base 1.